This TCR beta chain was profiled in a study of regulatory T cells in long-lasting Graves disease (dated by TCRdb to 2020 to 2023). Broadly, across the study: Persistent Graves' disease meant more than 5 years of antithyroid drug treatment with TSH receptor autoantibodies that stayed positive. Patients with persistent Graves' disease were compared with patients with newly diagnosed Graves' disease using TCR sequencing and RNA sequencing of peripheral blood. The study was conducted in China and was registered as a clinical trial. A total of some 33 samples were covered by TCR sequencing, comprising some 13 persistent and about 20 newly diagnosed Graves' disease patients. On average, persistent Graves' disease patients in the clinical cohort had been on antithyroid drugs for around ten years.

At the junction V is shortened by 2 bases and J by 9 bases, with 8 bases in between. CDR1 is given as MNHNS and CDR2 as SASEGT, both from the germline V gene. The CDR3 runs 12 amino acids, cysteine and phenylalanine included. The kept DNA is CDR3 alone, 36 bases in frame from the first base. Sample time point, as interpreted from the label and publication: persistent/refractory GD, antithyroid drugs over 5 years with positive TRAb. For both TCR sequencing and RNA sequencing, RNA was extracted from PBMCs in TRIzol. The diagnosis of Graves' disease was made according to American Thyroid Association guidelines. The patients came from an endocrinology department in Xi'an, China. Each patient gave roughly 8.4 milliliters of peripheral blood, collected in an EDTA anticoagulant tube. Ficoll Paque Plus density gradient separation was used to isolate PBMCs, and no further T cell sorting was performed. An Agilent 2100 Bioanalyzer and agarose gel were used to check RNA quality, while a NanoDrop 2000 measured RNA concentration.

The library was obtained by multiplex PCR. Instrument used: Illumina HiSeq 4000. iRepertoire HTBI primers and Arm-PCR amplification of CDR3 regions were used to construct TCR beta libraries. PCR products were gel purified before sequencing. Turning to the authors' computational methods: A total of under 80 TRBV and approximately 13 TRBJ segments were identified across samples and were used for gene usage analysis of CDR3 amino acid clonotypes. Filtered high-quality paired reads were merged into contigs using COPE and FqMerger. BLAST was used to align contigs to IMGT TRBV, TRBD and TRBJ reference genes, and CDR3 was defined according to IMGT. Clonotypes above 0.1% frequency were classified as highly expanded clones. Shannon entropy was used to measure repertoire diversity, and the Gini coefficient was used to measure V-J evenness. Clonotypes shared by more than one individual were considered public. TCRdb itself trimmed the public reads at Q25 with fastp, ran MiXCR and retained productive beta chains. Rows with a matching CDR3 protein are joined into one entry that keeps the most common DNA and genes. In this record, the V and J calls reflect TCRdb's handling and not the investigators' own analysis. The sample records some 370,000 distinct CDR3 sequences, roughly 25% of which are singletons. In total, the top ten clones hold around 30% of the sample.

The paper as a whole reports these results and caveats: The study examined only peripheral blood because the primary lesion, thyroid tissue, could not be accessed. As a limitation, the authors acknowledged that the small sample size may reduce accuracy. Only the TCR beta chain was sequenced and analyzed. Lower TCR Shannon entropy and fewer highly expanded clones were observed in persistent Graves' disease patients than in newly diagnosed patients, which suggested clonal expansion. Preferential use of TRBV28, TRBJ1-2 and TRBJ2-5 was observed in persistent disease, whereas TRBV20-1 and TRBJ2-1 were favored in newly diagnosed disease. More public clonotypes were shared among persistent patients (about 2,800) than among newly diagnosed patients (approximately 930).

As regards this clonotype: It lacks a known antigen. A clone one base away is much larger, so this may be a read error.

This clonotype originated in a woman in her thirties or forties with Graves disease. Donor details come from another sample of the same person, matched by shared clones. Rearrangement joined TRBV6-1 to TRBJ1-5; no D segment can be confidently identified. Source: peripheral blood mononuclear cells (PBMCs), taken when the disease was refractory, from a patient treated with antithyroid drugs. The CDR3 region reads CASSEISRPQHF. The nucleotides are TGTGCCAGCAGTGAAATTAGTCGGCCCCAGCATTTT.